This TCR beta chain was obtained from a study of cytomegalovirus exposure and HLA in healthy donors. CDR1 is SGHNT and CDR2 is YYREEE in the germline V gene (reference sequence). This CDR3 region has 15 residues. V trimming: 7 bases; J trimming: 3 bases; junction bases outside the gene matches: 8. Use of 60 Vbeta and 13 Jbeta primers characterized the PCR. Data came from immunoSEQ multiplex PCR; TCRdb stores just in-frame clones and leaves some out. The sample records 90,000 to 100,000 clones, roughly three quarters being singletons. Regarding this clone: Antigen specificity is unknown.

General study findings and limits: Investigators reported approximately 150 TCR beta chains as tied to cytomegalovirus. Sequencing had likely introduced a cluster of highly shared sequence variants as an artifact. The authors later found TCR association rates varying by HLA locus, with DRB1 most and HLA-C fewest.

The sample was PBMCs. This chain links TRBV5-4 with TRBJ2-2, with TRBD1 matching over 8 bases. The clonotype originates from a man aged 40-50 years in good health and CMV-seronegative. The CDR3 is CASGRDRKDTGELFF. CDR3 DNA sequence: TGTGCCAGCGGCAGGGACAGGAAGGACACCGGGGAGCTGTTTTTT. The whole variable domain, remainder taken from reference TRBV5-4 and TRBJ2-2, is ETGVTQSPTHLIKTRGQQVTLRCSSQSGHNTVSWYQQALGQGPQFIFQYYREEENGRGNFPPRFSGLQFPNYSSELNVNALELDDSALYLCASGRDRKDTGELFFGEGSRLTVL.